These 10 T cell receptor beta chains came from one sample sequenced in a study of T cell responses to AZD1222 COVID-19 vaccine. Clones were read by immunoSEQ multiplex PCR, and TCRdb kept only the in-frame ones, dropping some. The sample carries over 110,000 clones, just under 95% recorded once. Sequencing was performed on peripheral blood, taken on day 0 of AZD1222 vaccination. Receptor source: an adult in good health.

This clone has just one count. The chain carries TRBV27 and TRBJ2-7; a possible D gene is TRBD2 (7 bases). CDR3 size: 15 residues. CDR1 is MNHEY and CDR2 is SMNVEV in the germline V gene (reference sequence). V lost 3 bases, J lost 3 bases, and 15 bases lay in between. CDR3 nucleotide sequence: TGTGCCAGCAGTTTCTACTGGGGGGGCGGCTACGAGCAGTACTTC. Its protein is CASSFYWGGGYEQYF.

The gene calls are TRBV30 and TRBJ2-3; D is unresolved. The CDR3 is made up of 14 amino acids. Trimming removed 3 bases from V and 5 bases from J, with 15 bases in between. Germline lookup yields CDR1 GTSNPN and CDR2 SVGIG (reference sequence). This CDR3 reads CAWRARALRDTQYF. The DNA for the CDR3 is TGTGCCTGGAGGGCAAGGGCCCTAAGAGATACGCAGTATTTT.

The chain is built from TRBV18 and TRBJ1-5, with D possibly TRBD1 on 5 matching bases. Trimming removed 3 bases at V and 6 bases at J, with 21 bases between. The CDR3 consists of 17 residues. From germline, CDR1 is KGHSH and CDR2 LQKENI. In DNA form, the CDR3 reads TGTGCCAGCTCACCGAAGGGATTAGACAGATGGGGTCAGCCCCAGCATTTT. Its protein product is CASSPKGLDRWGQPQHF.

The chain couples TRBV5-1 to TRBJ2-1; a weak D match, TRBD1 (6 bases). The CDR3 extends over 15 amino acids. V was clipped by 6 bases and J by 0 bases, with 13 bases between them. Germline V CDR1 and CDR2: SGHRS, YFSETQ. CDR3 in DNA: TGCGCCAGCAAGATGGGGGCGAGCTCCTACAATGAGCAGTTCTTC. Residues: CASKMGASSYNEQFF.

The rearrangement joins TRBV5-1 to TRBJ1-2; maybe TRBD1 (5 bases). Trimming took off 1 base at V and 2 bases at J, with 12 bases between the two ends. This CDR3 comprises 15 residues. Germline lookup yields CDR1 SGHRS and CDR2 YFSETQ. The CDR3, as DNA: TGCGCCAGCAGCTTGTCGGCAGGGCCGAACTATGGCTACACCTTC. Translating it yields CASSLSAGPNYGYTF.

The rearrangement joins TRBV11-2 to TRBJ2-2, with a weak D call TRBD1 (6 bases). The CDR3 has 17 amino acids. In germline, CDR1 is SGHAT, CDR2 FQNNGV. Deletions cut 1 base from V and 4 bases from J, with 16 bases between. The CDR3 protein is CASSLVVHRAVTGELFF. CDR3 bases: TGTGCCAGCAGCTTAGTAGTCCACAGGGCGGTCACCGGGGAGCTGTTTTTT.

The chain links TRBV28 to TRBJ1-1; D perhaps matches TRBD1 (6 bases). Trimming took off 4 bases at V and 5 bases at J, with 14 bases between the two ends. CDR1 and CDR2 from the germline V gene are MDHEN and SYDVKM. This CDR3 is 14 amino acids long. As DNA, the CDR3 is TGTGCCAGCAGTTCCTACAGGGAAGAGACTGAAGCTTTCTTT. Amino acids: CASSSYREETEAFF.

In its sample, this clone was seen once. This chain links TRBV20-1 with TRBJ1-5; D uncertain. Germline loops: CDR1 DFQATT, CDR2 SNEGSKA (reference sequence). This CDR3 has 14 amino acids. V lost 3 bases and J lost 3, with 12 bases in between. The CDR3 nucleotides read TGCAGTGCTAGTCGCTCGGACTTCAATCAGCCCCAGCATTTT. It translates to CSASRSDFNQPQHF.

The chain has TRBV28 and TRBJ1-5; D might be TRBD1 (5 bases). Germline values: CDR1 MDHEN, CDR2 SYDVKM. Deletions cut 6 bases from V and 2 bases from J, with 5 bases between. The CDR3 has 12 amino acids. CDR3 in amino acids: CASRGGNQPQHF. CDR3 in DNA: TGTGCCAGCAGGGGGGGCAATCAGCCCCAGCATTTT.

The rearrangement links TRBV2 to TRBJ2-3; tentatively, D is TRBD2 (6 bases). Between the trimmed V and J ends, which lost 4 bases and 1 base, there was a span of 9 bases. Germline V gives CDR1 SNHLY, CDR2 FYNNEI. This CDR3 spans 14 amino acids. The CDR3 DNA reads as TGTGCCAGCAGTGGTGAGCGGGGCACAGATACGCAGTATTTT. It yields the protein CASSGERGTDTQYF.